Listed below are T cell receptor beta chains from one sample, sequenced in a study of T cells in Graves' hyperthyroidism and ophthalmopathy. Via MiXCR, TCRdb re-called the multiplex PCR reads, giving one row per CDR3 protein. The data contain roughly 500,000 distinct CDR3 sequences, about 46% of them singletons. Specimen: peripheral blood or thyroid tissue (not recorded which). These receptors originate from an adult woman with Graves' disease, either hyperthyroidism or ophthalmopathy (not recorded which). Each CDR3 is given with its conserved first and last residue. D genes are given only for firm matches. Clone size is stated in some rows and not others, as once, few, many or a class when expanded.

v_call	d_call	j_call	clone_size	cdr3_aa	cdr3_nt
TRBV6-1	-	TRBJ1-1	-	CASLTPGQWDTEAFF	TGTGCCAGCCTCACCCCTGGCCAATGGGACACTGAAGCTTTCTTT
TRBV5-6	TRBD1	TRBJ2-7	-	CASSLAPDRAYEQYF	TGTGCCAGCAGCTTAGCCCCGGACAGGGCCTACGAGCAGTACTTC
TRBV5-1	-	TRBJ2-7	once	CASSITGQTYEQYF	TGCGCCAGCAGCATTACCGGGCAAACCTACGAGCAGTACTTC
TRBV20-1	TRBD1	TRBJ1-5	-	CSARGTGGSNQPQHF	TGCAGTGCTAGGGGGACAGGGGGTAGCAATCAGCCCCAGCATTTT
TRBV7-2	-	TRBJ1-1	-	CASSQGRSLNTEAFF	TGCGCCAGCAGCCAAGGACGGAGCCTAAACACTGAAGCTTTCTTT
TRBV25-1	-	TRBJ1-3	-	CASSVDEAGSGNTIYF	TGTGCCAGCAGCGTAGACGAGGCAGGGTCTGGAAACACCATATATTTT
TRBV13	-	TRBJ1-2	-	CASSFGAYGYTF	TGTGCCAGCAGCTTCGGAGCCTATGGCTACACCTTC
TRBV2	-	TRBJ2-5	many	CASGAAGIEETQYF	TGTGCCAGCGGAGCGGCGGGAATTGAGGAGACCCAGTACTTC
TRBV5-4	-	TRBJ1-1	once	CASSRPPPGPNTEAFF	TGTGCCAGCAGCCGCCCCCCCCCAGGGCCGAACACTGAAGCTTTCTTT
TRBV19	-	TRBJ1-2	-	CASSIGQTVYGYTF	TGTGCCAGTAGTATAGGACAGACCGTCTATGGCTACACCTTC
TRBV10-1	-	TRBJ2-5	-	CASSADQRETQYF	TGCGCCAGCAGTGCTGACCAACGGGAGACCCAGTACTTC
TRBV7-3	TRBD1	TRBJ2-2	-	CASSTGQSGTGELFF	TGTGCCAGCAGCACGGGACAGTCGGGAACCGGGGAGCTGTTTTTT
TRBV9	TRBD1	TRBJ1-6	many	CASSVSGTGPSPLHF	TGTGCCAGCAGCGTCTCCGGGACAGGTCCTTCACCCCTCCACTTT
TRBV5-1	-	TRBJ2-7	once	CASSLLPSGGIHEQYF	TGCGCCAGCAGCCTGCTCCCGTCTGGGGGAATCCACGAGCAGTACTTC
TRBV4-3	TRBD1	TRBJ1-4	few	CASSQVGYRGDEKLFF	TGCGCCAGCAGCCAAGTCGGGTACAGGGGAGATGAAAAACTGTTTTTT
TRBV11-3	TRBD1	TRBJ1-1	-	CASSSRTGSTFF	TGTGCCAGCAGCTCCAGGACAGGCTCGACTTTCTTT
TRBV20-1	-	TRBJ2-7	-	CSRNLLGEQYF	TGCAGTCGGAATCTCCTCGGCGAGCAGTACTTC
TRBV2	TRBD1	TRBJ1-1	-	CASSLQRTGLGTEAFF	TGTGCCAGCAGTCTCCAGCGGACAGGGTTGGGAACTGAAGCTTTCTTT
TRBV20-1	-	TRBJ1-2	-	CSAYTSGTSLYGYTF	TGCAGTGCTTATACCTCCGGGACATCCCTCTATGGCTACACCTTC
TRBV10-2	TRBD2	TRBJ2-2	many	CASRTAGDGTGELFF	TGCGCCAGCAGGACGGCGGGAGACGGAACCGGGGAGCTGTTTTTT
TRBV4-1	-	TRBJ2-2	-	CASSQETRGNTGELFF	TGCGCCAGCAGCCAAGAGACCCGGGGGAACACCGGGGAGCTGTTTTTT
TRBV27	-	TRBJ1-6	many	CASSRESALHF	TGTGCCAGCAGTCGTGAGTCGGCCCTCCACTTT
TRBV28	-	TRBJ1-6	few	CASSSAGTLHF	TGTGCCAGCAGTTCCGCCGGGACCCTCCACTTT
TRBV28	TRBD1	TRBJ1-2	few	CASSFQQGYGYTF	TGTGCCAGCAGTTTCCAACAGGGGTATGGCTACACCTTC
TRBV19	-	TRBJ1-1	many	CASSIRQGEVTEAFF	TGTGCCAGTAGTATCCGGCAGGGTGAGGTCACTGAAGCTTTCTTT
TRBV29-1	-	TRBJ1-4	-	CSTCPDQGEKLFF	TGCAGCACTTGCCCCGACCAAGGTGAAAAACTGTTTTTT
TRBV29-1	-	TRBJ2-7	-	CSAGGTHEQYF	TGCAGCGCTGGAGGAACCCACGAGCAGTACTTC
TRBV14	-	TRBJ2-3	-	CASSPSTVPTDTQYF	TGTGCCAGCAGCCCCTCGACAGTGCCCACAGATACGCAGTATTTT
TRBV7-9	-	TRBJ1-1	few	CASTGALETFF	TGTGCCAGCACGGGGGCGTTGGAAACTTTCTTT
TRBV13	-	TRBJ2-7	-	CASRYYTDPAYEQYF	TGTGCCAGCAGGTACTATACCGATCCTGCCTACGAGCAGTACTTC
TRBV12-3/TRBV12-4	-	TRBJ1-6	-	CASSFEGEAPLHF	TGTGCCAGCAGTTTTGAGGGGGAGGCACCCCTCCACTTT
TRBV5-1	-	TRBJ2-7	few	CASSLRHLSEQYF	TGCGCCAGCAGCTTACGACACCTTTCCGAGCAGTACTTC
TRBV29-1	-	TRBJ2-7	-	CSRGGGTGTYEQYF	TGCAGCAGGGGGGGAGGGACAGGAACCTACGAGCAGTACTTC
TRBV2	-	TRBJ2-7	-	CASSLTASYEQYF	TGTGCCAGCTCCCTGACAGCCTCCTACGAGCAGTACTTC
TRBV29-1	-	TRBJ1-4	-	CSVRDRTKLFF	TGCAGCGTTCGAGACAGGACTAAACTGTTTTTT
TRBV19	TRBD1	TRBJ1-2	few	CASSTTSRQGQWRGYTF	TGTGCCAGTAGTACCACCTCACGACAGGGTCAATGGCGGGGCTACACCTTC
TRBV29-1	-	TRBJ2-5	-	CSVEAGTETQYF	TGCAGCGTTGAGGCAGGGACAGAGACCCAGTACTTC
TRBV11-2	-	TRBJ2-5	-	CASRKGITGVIIRVQYF	TGTGCCAGCAGAAAGGGGATTACGGGAGTCATCATTAGGGTCCAGTACTTC
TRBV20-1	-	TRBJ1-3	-	CSAGVGLANTIYF	TGCAGTGCTGGAGTCGGTCTTGCAAACACCATATATTTT